This T cell receptor (beta chain) was identified in a study of glioma-infiltrating T cells. Study context: Target coverage was about 4.5- to 11-fold for about a million blood T cells.

This clonotype was detected many times. Its antigen is undetermined. Using RNA template, CDR3s of TCR alpha and beta were amplified with iRepertoire arm-PCR. Tissue mRNA or PBMC total RNA, roughly 85-450 ng, went into one-step reverse transcription and amplification. TCRdb ran MiXCR on the multiplex PCR reads and lists one entry per CDR3 protein. The repertoire includes around 390,000 distinct CDR3 sequences, roughly two fifths of them detected once, and more than 10% sits in the top ten. V was cut by 8 bases and J by 1 base, with 12 bases left in between. The germline V gene has CDR1 MNHEY and CDR2 SVGEGT. The CDR3 totals 13 residues. Study results and caveats: Shared blood CDR3 signature motifs marked patients with low tissue-blood divergence. Non-neoplastic patients had below-expected tissue-blood divergence, while all gliomas exceeded expectation.

This chain connects TRBV6-2 or TRBV6-3 to TRBJ2-7; TRBD2 might be the D (5 bases). The sequenced sample consisted of glioma tissue, nonneoplastic brain tissue, or PBMCs (not recorded which). This clonotype originated in a human donor with low-grade glioma or glioblastoma, undergoing nonglioma brain surgery, or in good health (not recorded which). CDR3 sequence: CASGLGYSYEQYF. As DNA, the CDR3 is TGTGCCAGCGGACTCGGGTATTCCTACGAGCAGTACTTC.